A selection of T cell receptor beta chains follows, all from one sample in a study of memory CD4+ T cells and cytomegalovirus serostatus. Produced via immunoSEQ multiplex PCR; TCRdb's table is partial and in-frame only. The sample shows about 60,000 clones, 80% of them seen only once. Sequenced: memory CD4+ T cells from blood. The source is an adult in good health and CMV-seronegative. Some clones in this sample may be carry-over from other donors' samples. CDR3s include the opening cysteine and the closing phenylalanine or tryptophan. The order of the fields is J gene, D gene, V gene, clone size, CDR3 DNA, CDR3 protein. The D gene is left open where the match is weak. Rows give clone size only sometimes, using once, few, many, or a class for an expanded clone.

TRBJ1-4	NA	TRBV28	NA	TGTGCCAGCAGTTTATACGGGGGCTATTTTGCAACTAATGAAAAACTGTTTTTT	CASSLYGGYFATNEKLFF
TRBJ2-5	NA	TRBV7-2	NA	TGTGCCAGCAGCTTAGATAAGGTCGAGACCCAGTACTTC	CASSLDKVETQYF
TRBJ1-5	TRBD1	TRBV11-2	NA	TGTGCCAGCAGCTTAGATCTTTGGACAGGGAGCAATCAGCCCCAGCATTTT	CASSLDLWTGSNQPQHF
TRBJ2-7	NA	TRBV4-2	NA	TGTGCCAGCAGTTTAGCGGCAGACGTACAGGTGGGATCCTACGAGCAGTACTTC	CASSLAADVQVGSYEQYF
TRBJ1-1	TRBD1	TRBV19	NA	TGTGCCAGTAGTGTGGTACAGGGGTCGGCAGCTTTCTTT	CASSVVQGSAAFF
TRBJ1-1	NA	TRBV9	NA	TGTGCCAGCAGCGCCCAGGGATCACACACTGAAGCTTTCTTT	CASSAQGSHTEAFF
TRBJ1-6	TRBD1	TRBV7-2	once	TGTGCCAGCAGTTCCTCCGGGACAGCCAATTCACCCCTCCACTTT	CASSSSGTANSPLHF
TRBJ1-5	NA	TRBV19	NA	TGTGCCAGTAGTATTGGCCGATCTAGGACCCAGCATTTT	CASSIGRSRTQHF
TRBJ2-6	TRBD1	TRBV6-5	NA	TGTGCCAGCAGTTACACGGGACAGTCTGGGGCCAACGTCCTGACTTTC	CASSYTGQSGANVLTF
TRBJ2-3	NA	TRBV11-2	once	TGTGCCAGCACCCCGAGACTGTCCACAGATACGCAGTATTTT	CASTPRLSTDTQYF
TRBJ2-1	NA	TRBV7-2	NA	TGTGCCAGCAGCTTAGTTGCAGGGTTGGACTACAATGAGCAGTTCTTC	CASSLVAGLDYNEQFF
TRBJ2-3	TRBD1	TRBV18	NA	TGTGCCAGCTCACCACAGGGACAGGGGGCAGATACGCAGTATTTT	CASSPQGQGADTQYF
TRBJ1-4	TRBD1	TRBV15	once	TGTGCCACCTCGCTCCCAGGGGGTGCTAATGAAAAACTGTTTTTT	CATSLPGGANEKLFF
TRBJ1-4	NA	TRBV6-6	few	TGTGCCAGCAGTTACGAGGGGGGGGCAAGGGAAAAACTGTTTTTT	CASSYEGGAREKLFF
TRBJ1-5	NA	TRBV6-5	once	TGTGCCAGCAGCCTCCTTGGAGGGCAAGGCCCCCAGCATTTT	CASSLLGGQGPQHF
TRBJ1-3	TRBD1	TRBV5-4	NA	TGTGCCAGCAGCTTGAACAGGGGCTCTGGAAACACCATATATTTT	CASSLNRGSGNTIYF
TRBJ1-1	NA	TRBV7-9	NA	TGTGCCAGCAGCGCCCAGGGGAACACTGAAGCTTTCTTT	CASSAQGNTEAFF
TRBJ2-5	TRBD1	TRBV7-2	NA	TGTGCCAGCAGCTCACAGGGGCCAGGAGAGACCCAGTACTTC	CASSSQGPGETQYF
TRBJ2-7	NA	TRBV20-1	NA	TGCAGTGTGCCAGGAACCTACGAGCAGTACTTC	CSVPGTYEQYF
TRBJ2-7	TRBD2	TRBV19	NA	TGTGCCAGTAGTCTGGGGACTAGCGGGGCCTCCTACGAGCAGTACTTC	CASSLGTSGASYEQYF
TRBJ2-5	NA	TRBV9	NA	TGTGCCAGCAGCGCACCGGTTGGGGGGACAGAAGAGACCCAGTACTTC	CASSAPVGGTEETQYF
TRBJ2-7	TRBD2	TRBV5-1	NA	TGCGCCAGCAGCCGCGGGGGGATAAGCTCCTACGAGCAGTACTTC	CASSRGGISSYEQYF
TRBJ2-7	TRBD2	TRBV13	NA	TGTGCCAGCAGCTTGGGACTAGCGGGAGGGATGTCTCAGTACGAGCAGTACTTC	CASSLGLAGGMSQYEQYF
TRBJ2-3	NA	TRBV4-3	NA	TGCGCCAGCAGCCAATTGGGACACAGCCGCGCGCAGTATTTT	CASSQLGHSRAQYF
TRBJ2-1	TRBD1	TRBV15	NA	TGTGCCACCAGCAGACAAAGGACAGGACTGGCTAATGAGCAGTTCTTC	CATSRQRTGLANEQFF
TRBJ1-4	NA	TRBV27	NA	TGTGCCAGCAGCCCAACCCAGGTGACTGTCGGCTTGGATAAACTGTTTTTT	CASSPTQVTVGLDKLFF
TRBJ1-2	NA	TRBV6-1	NA	TGTGCCAGCAGTGAAAGGGGCCGCGCGGGCTACACCTTC	CASSERGRAGYTF